These 30 T cell receptor beta chains were sequenced from one sample in a study of cytotoxic CD8 clonotypes in ibrutinib-treated CLL. Generated by immunoSEQ multiplex PCR, the TCRdb table keeps only in-frame clones and is missing some. The sample has 150,000 to 250,000 clones, approximately 68% seen once. Sequenced material: PBMCs, taken after 24 months of ibrutinib treatment. Source of these receptors: a human donor with chronic lymphocytic leukemia.

The chain couples TRBV7-2 to TRBJ1-5, with 9 bases identical to TRBD1. The CDR3 totals 15 residues. CDR1 and CDR2 (germline): SGHTA, FQGNSA. J was trimmed by 4 bases and V by 5 bases; bases with no gene match: 6. CDR3 DNA sequence: TGTGCCAGCAGCCAAAAGACAGGGGGTAATCAGCCCCAGCATTTT. It is translated as CASSQKTGGNQPQHF.

The chain links TRBV30 to TRBJ1-1; D gene uncertain. The CDR3 is 16 residues long. V lost 4 bases and J 4 bases, leaving 22 bases between the germline ends. Germline loops: CDR1 GTSNPN, CDR2 SVGIG (reference sequence). CDR3: CAWTREPRFSGTEAFF. CDR3 nucleotides: TGTGCCTGGACACGCGAGCCACGATTCTCTGGCACTGAAGCTTTCTTT.

CDR3 sequence: CASSRGQGFYDEQYF. For the CDR3, the DNA is TGTGCCAGCAGCCGCGGACAGGGGTTCTATGACGAGCAGTACTTC. V usage is TRBV7-9 and J usage is TRBJ2-7; 9 bases agree with TRBD1. Germline CDR1 is SEHNR and CDR2 is FQNEAQ (reference sequence). With 5 bases clipped from V and 5 bases from J, the junction kept 10 bases outside the gene matches. This CDR3 has 15 residues.

The rearrangement joins TRBV6-1 to TRBJ2-7; D gene uncertain. Germline V gives CDR1 MNHNS, CDR2 SASEGT. Trimming took off 2 bases at V and 4 bases at J, with 6 bases between the two ends. The CDR3 runs 12 residues. The CDR3 sequence is CASSESRYEQYF. For the CDR3, the DNA is TGTGCCAGCAGTGAAAGCAGATACGAGCAGTACTTC.

This chain joins TRBV6-1 and TRBJ2-3, with 9 bases lining up with TRBD1. The germline V gene has CDR1 MNHNS and CDR2 SASEGT. The CDR3 spans 13 residues. Germline trimming cut 10 bases from V and 3 bases from J; bases unmatched to any gene: 5. In nucleotides, the CDR3 is TGTGCCACAGACAGGGGGATAACAGATACGCAGTATTTT. This translates into CATDRGITDTQYF.

This sequence joins TRBV30 and TRBJ1-6; D uncertain. V was trimmed by 0 bases and J by 8 bases, leaving 5 bases between them. The CDR3 contains 12 residues. Germline assignment: CDR1 GTSNPN and CDR2 SVGIG (reference sequence). DNA of the CDR3: TGTGCCTGGAGTGTCCGGTATTCACCCCTCCACTTT. It yields the protein CAWSVRYSPLHF.

J is TRBJ2-1 and V is TRBV27; 9 nucleotides line up with TRBD2. CDR1 and CDR2 (germline): MNHEY, SMNVEV (reference sequence). This CDR3 has 20 residues. The J segment lost 0 bases and the V segment lost 3 bases, leaving 15 bases of the junction unmatched. Here the CDR3 DNA reads TGTGCCAGCAGTTTTTTGGCTAGCGGGGTCCCCCTTAGCTCCTACAATGAGCAGTTCTTC. Protein sequence: CASSFLASGVPLSSYNEQFF.

The genes are TRBV30 and TRBJ2-3; weak D call: TRBD1 (5 bases). The CDR3 has 14 residues. Trimming cost V 1 base and J 4 bases, with 12 bases left between them. From germline, CDR1 is GTSNPN and CDR2 SVGIG (reference sequence). CDR3 DNA: TGTGCCTGGAGTGACAAGGGGTTTTCAGATACGCAGTATTTT. It encodes CAWSDKGFSDTQYF.

The chain is built from TRBV7-2 and TRBJ1-1; no definite D call. There are 13 residues in the CDR3. Per the germline V gene, CDR1 is SGHTA and CDR2 is FQGNSA. V lost 5 bases to trimming and J lost 4 bases, with 11 bases between them. CDR3 DNA sequence: TGTGCCAGCAGCACCGGTCGGGGCACTGAAGCTTTCTTT. Translation gives CASSTGRGTEAFF.

This chain links TRBV18 with TRBJ2-1; D possibly corresponds to TRBD2 (5 bases). The germline CDR1 and CDR2 sequences are KGHSH and LQKENI. V was trimmed by 2 bases and J by 0 bases, leaving 11 bases between them. The CDR3 has 16 amino acids. CDR3 sequence: CASSPALLGSYNEQFF. The CDR3, as DNA: TGTGCCAGCTCACCAGCTCTACTAGGCTCCTACAATGAGCAGTTCTTC.

The chain is built from TRBV10-3 and TRBJ1-5; D gene unclear. The CDR3 runs to 15 residues. The germline V gene has CDR1 ENHRY and CDR2 SYGVKD. The V end was cut by 2 bases, the J end by 6 bases, with 14 bases between. CDR3 DNA sequence: TGTGCCATCAGTGAGGGGGTCGTGGGTCCTCAGCCCCAGCATTTT. This sequence encodes CAISEGVVGPQPQHF.

DNA for the CDR3: TGTGCCAGCACAACCCCGATGGAGGAGACCCAGTACTTC. Translating gives CASTTPMEETQYF. The chain recombines TRBV28 with TRBJ2-5, with no clear D. Trimming took 7 bases from V and 5 from J, leaving 14 bases between them. Germline V gene lookup returns CDR1 MDHEN and CDR2 SYDVKM. This CDR3 has 13 residues.

This clone was counted once. The CDR3 protein is CASSWTGESTEAFF. In DNA form, the CDR3 reads TGTGCCAGCAGTTGGACAGGAGAGTCCACTGAAGCTTTCTTT. The chain employs TRBV27 and TRBJ1-1; 7 bases line up with TRBD1. CDR1 is MNHEY, CDR2 SMNVEV, per germline (reference sequence). The CDR3 runs 14 residues. V dropped 4 bases and J dropped 4; count of bases not matched to a gene: 6.

The chain combines TRBV15 with TRBJ2-7; D is perhaps TRBD2 (5 bases). The CDR3 extends over 13 amino acids. Trimming took off 1 base at V and 3 bases at J, with 7 bases between the two ends. From germline, CDR1 is LNHNV and CDR2 YYDKDF (reference sequence). This CDR3 is CATSRGRDYEQYF. In DNA, the CDR3 is TGTGCCACCAGCAGAGGACGGGACTACGAGCAGTACTTC.

The chain combines TRBV5-1 with TRBJ2-2; possible D gene TRBD1, 6 bases. Trimming removed 2 bases at V and 4 bases at J, with 12 bases between. Germline values: CDR1 SGHRS, CDR2 YFSETQ. The CDR3 length is 15 residues. The CDR3 coding sequence is TGCGCCAGCAGCTTCTCCAGGGGTTTCACCGGGGAGCTGTTTTTT. As protein: CASSFSRGFTGELFF.

This chain uses TRBV5-5 with TRBJ2-6, with 10 bases aligning to TRBD1. CDR1 SGHKS and CDR2 YYEKEE come from the germline V gene (reference sequence). Unmatched junction bases numbered 11, after V lost 0 bases and J lost 2 bases. The CDR3 is 20 residues long. CDR3 DNA sequence: TGTGCCAGCAGCTTGGGGGACAGGGGTAGCTTGGATCCTGGGGCCAACGTCCTGACTTTC. This encodes CASSLGDRGSLDPGANVLTF.

The chain has TRBV5-1 and TRBJ2-7; possibly TRBD1 for D (6 bases). The CDR3 covers 15 residues. Trimming removed 0 bases at V and 0 bases at J, with 10 bases between. CDR1 and CDR2 from the germline V gene are SGHRS and YFSETQ. The CDR3 reads CASSLGGTLSYEQYF. CDR3 nucleotides: TGCGCCAGCAGCTTGGGAGGGACACTCTCCTACGAGCAGTACTTC.

V usage is TRBV4-1 and J usage is TRBJ2-1, with 9 nucleotides matching TRBD2. Germline V gives CDR1 MGHRA, CDR2 YSYEKL. Trimming removed 2 bases from V and 5 bases from J; junction bases left unmatched: 7. This CDR3 is 16 amino acids long. CDR3: CASSQPGTSRDNEQFF. Written as DNA, the CDR3 is TGCGCCAGCAGCCAACCCGGGACTAGCCGCGACAATGAGCAGTTCTTC.

This clone was seen just once. The J gene is TRBJ2-1, the V gene TRBV6-5; D not resolved. The CDR3 runs to 14 residues. In germline, CDR1 is MNHEY, CDR2 SVGAGI. V dropped 0 bases and J dropped 10 bases, with 13 bases sitting between them. The CDR3 DNA is TGTGCCAGCAGTTACTCGCTTTTTAGAATGGAGCAGTTCTTC. Its translation is CASSYSLFRMEQFF.

The genes are TRBV29-1 and TRBJ2-1; D is unclear. The CDR3 totals 15 residues. The V gene lost 4 bases and the J gene lost 3 bases, with 16 bases spanning the gap. The germline V gene has CDR1 SQVTM and CDR2 ANQGSEA. This CDR3 reads CSVGAGQRFYNEQFF. The CDR3 bases are TGCAGCGTTGGGGCTGGTCAACGCTTCTACAATGAGCAGTTCTTC.

J is TRBJ1-1 and V is TRBV6-1; D unresolved. Deletions cut 2 bases from V and 2 bases from J, with 9 bases between. CDR3 length equals 14 residues. Looked up from germline, CDR1 is MNHNS and CDR2 is SASEGT. The CDR3 region is CASSEQPTNTEAFF. DNA for the CDR3: TGTGCCAGCAGTGAACAGCCAACTAACACTGAAGCTTTCTTT.

J is TRBJ1-1 and V is TRBV10-3; maybe TRBD1 (5 bases). V was clipped by 2 bases and J by 1 base, with 8 bases between them. CDR3 size: 14 residues. CDR1 ENHRY and CDR2 SYGVKD come from the germline V gene. In DNA, the CDR3 is TGTGCCATCAGTGAGAGGGGAGGGAACACTGAAGCTTTCTTT. It specifies CAISERGGNTEAFF.

This clone is a singleton in its sample. J is TRBJ1-3 and V is TRBV5-1, with D perhaps matching TRBD1 (5 bases). Germline CDR1 is SGHRS and CDR2 is YFSETQ. V was cut by 4 bases and J by 7 bases, with 15 bases left in between. This CDR3 region has 14 residues. This CDR3 is CASSPGGSWNTIYF. CDR3 DNA sequence: TGCGCCAGCAGCCCGGGGGGGTCTTGGAACACCATATATTTT.

This clone has just a few counts. The genes are TRBV27 and TRBJ2-1; 12 nucleotides match TRBD2. This CDR3 region has 17 residues. Germline CDR1 and CDR2: MNHEY and SMNVEV (reference sequence). The ends lost 2 bases at V and 0 bases at J; junction bases unmatched: 2. CDR3 loop: CASSLATSGSSYNEQFF. CDR3 DNA sequence: TGTGCCAGCAGTTTAGCGACTAGCGGGAGCTCCTACAATGAGCAGTTCTTC.

The chain uses TRBV6-1 and TRBJ2-5; no firm D call. V dropped 4 bases and J dropped 1 base, with 7 bases sitting between them. Germline V gene lookup returns CDR1 MNHNS and CDR2 SASEGT. The CDR3 is 13 residues long. The CDR3, as DNA: TGTGCCAGCAGTGGGGCTCCCCAAGAGACCCAGTACTTC. Translating it yields CASSGAPQETQYF.

CDR3 sequence (DNA): TGTGCCAGCTCAGTGAATGTAGGGGTCGAAACCGGGGAGCTGTTTTTT. Its protein product is CASSVNVGVETGELFF. The genes are TRBV4-2 and TRBJ2-2; perhaps TRBD1 as D (5 bases). The CDR3 has 16 amino acids. The germline V gene encodes CDR1 LGHNA and CDR2 YNFKEQ. With 8 bases removed from V and 5 bases from J, the gap between germline ends came to 21 bases.

This clone was observed a few times. The chain employs TRBV21-1 and TRBJ1-2. TRBV21-1 is a documented pseudogene. The CDR3 has 13 amino acids. CDR3 amino acids: CASRSGGVGGYTF. The DNA for the CDR3 is TGTGCCAGCAGGAGCGGTGGGGTGGGTGGCTACACCTTC.

The chain joins TRBV4-3 to TRBJ1-4; weak D call: TRBD1 (5 bases). CDR3 size: 15 residues. Germline values: CDR1 LGHNA, CDR2 YSLEER. Deletions cut 3 bases from V and 8 bases from J, with 16 bases between. The CDR3 DNA follows: TGCGCCAGCAGCCATCGGGACCTCCTCGGAGAAAAACTGTTTTTT. It yields the protein CASSHRDLLGEKLFF.

This clone was found once. V usage is TRBV7-2 and J usage is TRBJ2-1; no clear D. Germline V lookup: CDR1 SGHTA, CDR2 FQGNSA. Trimming pared 5 bases from V and 0 bases from J, leaving 11 bases between. The CDR3 sequence is 15 residues long. CDR3 DNA: TGTGCCAGCAGCCCTCGTAGGAGCTCCTACAATGAGCAGTTCTTC. Residues: CASSPRRSSYNEQFF.

The chain's CDR3 is CASSLESTDTQYF. CDR3 nucleotides: TGTGCCAGCAGCTTAGAAAGCACAGATACGCAGTATTTT. The chain couples TRBV11-3 to TRBJ2-3, with D unclear. Trimming removed 0 bases at V and 0 bases at J, with 1 base between. Germline V gene data show CDR1 as SGHNT and CDR2 as YENEEA. CDR3 length: 13 residues.